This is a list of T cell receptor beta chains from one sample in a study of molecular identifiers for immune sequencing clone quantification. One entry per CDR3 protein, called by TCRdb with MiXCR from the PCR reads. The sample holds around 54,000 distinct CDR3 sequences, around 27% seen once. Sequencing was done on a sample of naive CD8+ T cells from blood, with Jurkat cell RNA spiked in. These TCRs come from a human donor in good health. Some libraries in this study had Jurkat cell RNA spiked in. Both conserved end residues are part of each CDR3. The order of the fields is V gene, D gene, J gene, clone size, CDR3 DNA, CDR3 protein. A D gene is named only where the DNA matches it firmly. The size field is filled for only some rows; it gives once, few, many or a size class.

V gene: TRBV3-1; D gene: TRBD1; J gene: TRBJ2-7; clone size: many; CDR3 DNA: TGTGCCAGCAGCCAAACCCCGGGACAGGGTTACGAGCAGTACTTC; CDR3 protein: CASSQTPGQGYEQYF
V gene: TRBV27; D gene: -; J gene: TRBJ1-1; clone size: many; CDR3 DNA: TGTGCCAGCAGTTTAAACAGGTGGGGAACTGAAGCTTTCTTT; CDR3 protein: CASSLNRWGTEAFF
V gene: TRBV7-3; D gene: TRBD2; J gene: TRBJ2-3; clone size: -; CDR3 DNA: TGTGCCCGCCGCTCCGTAGGCGGGGGGGGGTTAACGTCCACAGATACGCAGTATTTT; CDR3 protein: CARRSVGGGGLTSTDTQYF
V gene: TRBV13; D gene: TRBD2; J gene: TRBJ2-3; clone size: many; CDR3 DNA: TGTGCCAGCAGCTTATTTGGCGGGAGAGGGACAGATACGCAGTATTTT; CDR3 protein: CASSLFGGRGTDTQYF
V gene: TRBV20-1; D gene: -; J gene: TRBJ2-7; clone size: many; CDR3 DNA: TGCAGTGCTAGATCTCGAGACAGAACCTACGAGCAGTACTTC; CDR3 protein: CSARSRDRTYEQYF
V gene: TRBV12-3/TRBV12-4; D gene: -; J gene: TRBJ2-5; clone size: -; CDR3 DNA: TGTGCCAGCAGTACACAAGAGACCCAGTACTTC; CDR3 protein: CASSTQETQYF
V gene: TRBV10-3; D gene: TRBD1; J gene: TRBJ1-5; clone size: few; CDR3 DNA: TGTGCCATCAGTGAGTGGTCGACAGGGACTGGTCTGCCCCAGCATTTT; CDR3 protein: CAISEWSTGTGLPQHF
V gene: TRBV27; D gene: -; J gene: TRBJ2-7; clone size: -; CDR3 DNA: TGTGCCAGCACCAAGGAGAGGGGGTACGAGCAGTACTTC; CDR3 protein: CASTKERGYEQYF
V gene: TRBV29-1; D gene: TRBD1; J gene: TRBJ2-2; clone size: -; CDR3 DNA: TGCAGCACACAGGGGGCGGGCACCGGGGAGCTGTTTTTT; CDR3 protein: CSTQGAGTGELFF
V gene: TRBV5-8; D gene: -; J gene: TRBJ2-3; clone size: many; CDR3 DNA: TGTGCCAGCAGCTCTGGGCTAGGGCCGGGGACAGATACGCAGTATTTT; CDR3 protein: CASSSGLGPGTDTQYF
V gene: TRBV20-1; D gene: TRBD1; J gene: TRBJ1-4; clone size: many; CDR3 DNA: TGCAGTGCAAAGGGACAGGGTCGGGAAAAACTGTTTTTT; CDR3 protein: CSAKGQGREKLFF
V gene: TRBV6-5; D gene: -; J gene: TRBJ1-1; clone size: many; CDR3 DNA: TGTGCCAGCACTCCCTACGAAGGGAGCCCTGAAGCTTTCTTT; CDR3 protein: CASTPYEGSPEAFF
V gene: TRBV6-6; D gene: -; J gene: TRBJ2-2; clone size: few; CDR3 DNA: TGTGCCAGCATGAACTACCTCGATAACACCGGGGAGCTGTTTTTT; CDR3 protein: CASMNYLDNTGELFF
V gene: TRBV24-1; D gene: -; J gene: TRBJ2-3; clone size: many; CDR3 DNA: TGTGCCACCAGTGCAACGGGAGAGGCAGATACGCAGTATTTT; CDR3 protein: CATSATGEADTQYF
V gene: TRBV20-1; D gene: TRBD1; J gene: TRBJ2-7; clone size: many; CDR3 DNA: TGCAGTGCTAGAGGTACAGGGGGCGCGTACCGCTACGAGCAGTACTTC; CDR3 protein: CSARGTGGAYRYEQYF
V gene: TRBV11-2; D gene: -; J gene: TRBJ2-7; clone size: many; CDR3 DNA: TGTGCCAGCAGCTTAGAACCTAACAGGGCCCAATCCTACGAGCAGTACTTC; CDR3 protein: CASSLEPNRAQSYEQYF
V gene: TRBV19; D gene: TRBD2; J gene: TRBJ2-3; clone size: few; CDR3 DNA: TGTGCCAGTAGTATTGGCGGGGGGGTCGGAGATACGCAGTATTTT; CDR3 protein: CASSIGGGVGDTQYF
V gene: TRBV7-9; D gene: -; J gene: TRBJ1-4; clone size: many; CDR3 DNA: TGTGCCAGCAGCCAACGTACCGAAAAACTGTTTTTT; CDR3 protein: CASSQRTEKLFF
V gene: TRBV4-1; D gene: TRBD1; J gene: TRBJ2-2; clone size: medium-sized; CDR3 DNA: TGCGCCAGCAGTCCAAACAGGGGCACCGGGGAGCTGTTTTTT; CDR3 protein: CASSPNRGTGELFF
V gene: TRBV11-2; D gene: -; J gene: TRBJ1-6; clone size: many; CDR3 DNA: TGTGCCAGCAGCCCGGGGCGGAACTATAATTCACCCCTCCACTTT; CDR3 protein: CASSPGRNYNSPLHF
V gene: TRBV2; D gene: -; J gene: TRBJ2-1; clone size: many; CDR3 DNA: TGTGCCCTCAAGGACACCACCTACAATGAGCAGTTCTTC; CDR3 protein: CALKDTTYNEQFF
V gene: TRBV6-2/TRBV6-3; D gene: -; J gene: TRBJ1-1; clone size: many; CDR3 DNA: TGTGCCAGCAGTTACGTCGCCAGCATAGTCAACACTGAAGCTTTCTTT; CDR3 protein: CASSYVASIVNTEAFF
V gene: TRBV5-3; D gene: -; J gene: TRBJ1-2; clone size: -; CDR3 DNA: TGTGCCAGCAGCCACCGTCAGGCAGGATTACACTATGGCTACACCTTC; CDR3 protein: CASSHRQAGLHYGYTF
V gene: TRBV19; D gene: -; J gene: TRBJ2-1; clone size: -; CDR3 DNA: TGTGCCAGTAGTATCTACGGACTACACAATGAGCAGTTCTTC; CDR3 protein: CASSIYGLHNEQFF
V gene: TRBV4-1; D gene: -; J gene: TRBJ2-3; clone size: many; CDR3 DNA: TGCGCCAGCAGCCAACCTTTACGCCCAGATACGCAGTATTTT; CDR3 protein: CASSQPLRPDTQYF
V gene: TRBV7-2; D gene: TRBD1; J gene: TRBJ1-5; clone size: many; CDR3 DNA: TGTGCCAGCAGCTTAGGGTCCCGGGACAGCTATAATCAGCCCCAGCATTTT; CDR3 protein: CASSLGSRDSYNQPQHF
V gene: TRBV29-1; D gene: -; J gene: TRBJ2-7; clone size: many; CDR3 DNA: TGCAGCGTTGATGGAGGTGGTACCTCCTACGAGCAGTACTTC; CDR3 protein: CSVDGGGTSYEQYF
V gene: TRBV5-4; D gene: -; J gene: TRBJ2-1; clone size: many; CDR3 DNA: TGTGCCAGCAGCTCGCCAACCGCTAGCGACAATGAGCAGTTCTTC; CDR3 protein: CASSSPTASDNEQFF
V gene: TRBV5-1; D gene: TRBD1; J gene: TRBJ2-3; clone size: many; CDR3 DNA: TGCGCCAGCAGGGACGGGACAGGGTCAGATACGCAGTATTTT; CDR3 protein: CASRDGTGSDTQYF
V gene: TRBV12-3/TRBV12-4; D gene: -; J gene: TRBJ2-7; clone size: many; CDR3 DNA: TGTGCCAGCAGTGTGGCAGGCTCCTACGAGCAGTACTTC; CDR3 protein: CASSVAGSYEQYF
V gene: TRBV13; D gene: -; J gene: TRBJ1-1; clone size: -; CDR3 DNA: TGTGCCAGCGGCTTAGGCCTGACAGGGAACACTGAAGCTTTCTTT; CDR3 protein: CASGLGLTGNTEAFF
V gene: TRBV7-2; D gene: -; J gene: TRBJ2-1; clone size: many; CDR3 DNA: TGTGCCAGCAGCTCCGAACTGAATGAGCAGTTCTTC; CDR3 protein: CASSSELNEQFF
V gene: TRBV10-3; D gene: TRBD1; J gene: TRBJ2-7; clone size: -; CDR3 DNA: TGTGCCATCAGTGAGATTGGGACAGGGCCCTACGAGCAGTACTTC; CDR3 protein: CAISEIGTGPYEQYF
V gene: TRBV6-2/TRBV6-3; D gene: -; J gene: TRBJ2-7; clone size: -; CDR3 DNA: TGTGCCCGCAACGACCCGGGCGAAGCGCAGTCCTTC; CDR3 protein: CARNDPGEAQSF
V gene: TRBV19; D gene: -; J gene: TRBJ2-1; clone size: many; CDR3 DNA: TGTGCCAGTAGTAGGACAGACTACAATGAGCAGTTCTTC; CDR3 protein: CASSRTDYNEQFF
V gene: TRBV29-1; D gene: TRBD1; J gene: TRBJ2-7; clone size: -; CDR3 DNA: TGCGGCTCTCGGGACAGGGGAAGGTACGAGCAGTACTTC; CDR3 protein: CGSRDRGRYEQYF
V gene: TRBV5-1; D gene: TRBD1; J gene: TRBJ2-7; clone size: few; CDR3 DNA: TGCGCCAGCAGCGCCCGGGACAGGGACTACGAGCAGTACTTC; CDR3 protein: CASSARDRDYEQYF
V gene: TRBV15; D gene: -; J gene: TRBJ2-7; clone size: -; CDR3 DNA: TGTGCCACCAGCAGAGATAGGCTGGTGGGGAACGAGCAGTACTTC; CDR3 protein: CATSRDRLVGNEQYF
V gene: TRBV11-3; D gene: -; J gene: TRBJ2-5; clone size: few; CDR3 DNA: TGTGCCAGCAGCCCCGGACCCGGTTACCAAGAGACCCAGTACTTC; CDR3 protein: CASSPGPGYQETQYF
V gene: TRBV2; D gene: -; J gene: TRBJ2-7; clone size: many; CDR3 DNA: TGTGCCAGCAGTGATAGGGGCCCCTACGAGCAGTACTTC; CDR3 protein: CASSDRGPYEQYF
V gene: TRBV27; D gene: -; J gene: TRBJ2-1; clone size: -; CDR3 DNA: TGTGCCAGCAGTTTATCGCAGGGGAACTTCTACAATGCGCCGTTCTTC; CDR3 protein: CASSLSQGNFYNAPFF
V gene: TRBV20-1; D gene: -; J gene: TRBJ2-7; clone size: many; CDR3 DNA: TGCAGTGCTAGAGATTCTTGGCAGAGCTACTCCTACGAGCAGTACTTC; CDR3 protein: CSARDSWQSYSYEQYF
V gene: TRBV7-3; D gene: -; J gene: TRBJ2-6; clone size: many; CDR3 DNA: TGTGCCAGCAGCTTAACTGGGGGAACTGGGGCCAACGTCCTGACTTTC; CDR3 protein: CASSLTGGTGANVLTF
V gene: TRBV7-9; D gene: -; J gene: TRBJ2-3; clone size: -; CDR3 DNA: TGTGCCAGCAGCCCCTGGAGCCCTAGCGCAGATACGCAGTATTTT; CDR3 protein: CASSPWSPSADTQYF
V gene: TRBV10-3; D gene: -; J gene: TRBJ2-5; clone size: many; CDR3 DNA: TGTGCCACCCAGGGGGGGGTACAAGAGACCCAGTACTTC; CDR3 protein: CATQGGVQETQYF
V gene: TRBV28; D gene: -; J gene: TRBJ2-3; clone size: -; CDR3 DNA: TGTGCAAGCAGTTTAGGGTTTCCAACGAGCACAGATACGCAGTATTTT; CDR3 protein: CASSLGFPTSTDTQYF
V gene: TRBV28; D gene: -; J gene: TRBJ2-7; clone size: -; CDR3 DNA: TGTGCCAGCGGTTCCGATAGCTCCTACGAGCAGTACTTC; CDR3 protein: CASGSDSSYEQYF
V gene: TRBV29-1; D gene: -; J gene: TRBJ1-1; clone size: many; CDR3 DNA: TGCAGCGTCGTGGGCCGGGGTTGGGCTGAAGCTTTCTTT; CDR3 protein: CSVVGRGWAEAFF
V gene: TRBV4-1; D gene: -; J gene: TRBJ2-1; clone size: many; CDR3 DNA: TGCGCCAGCAGCCAATTGGGGCCTAATGAGCAGTTCTTC; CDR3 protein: CASSQLGPNEQFF
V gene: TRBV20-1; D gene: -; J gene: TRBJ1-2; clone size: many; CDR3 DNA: TGCAGTGCTAGAGACGTCTACGCTGGACTGGTTTTTAACTATGGCTACACCTTC; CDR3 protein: CSARDVYAGLVFNYGYTF
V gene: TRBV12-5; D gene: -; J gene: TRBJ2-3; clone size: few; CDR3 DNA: TGTGCTAGTGGTTTTTCAGATACGCAGTATTTT; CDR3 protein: CASGFSDTQYF
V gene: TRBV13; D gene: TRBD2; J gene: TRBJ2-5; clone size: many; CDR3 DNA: TGTGCCAGCAGCTTTGGGACTAGCGGCCCGGTCCAGTACTTC; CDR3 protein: CASSFGTSGPVQYF
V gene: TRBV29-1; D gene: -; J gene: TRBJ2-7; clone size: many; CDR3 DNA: TGCAGCGTTGTACCTCTCTTTGGGACGCCCTACGAGCAGTACTTC; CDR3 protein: CSVVPLFGTPYEQYF
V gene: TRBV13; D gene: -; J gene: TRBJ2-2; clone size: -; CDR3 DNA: TGTGCCAGCAGCCCCTTATACACCGGGGGGCTGTTTTTT; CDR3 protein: CASSPLYTGGLFF
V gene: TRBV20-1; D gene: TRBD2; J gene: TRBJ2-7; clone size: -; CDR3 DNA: TGCAGTGCTAGAGATTCCCTCTCTAGCGGGGGCCTCGACGGGCAGTACTTC; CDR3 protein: CSARDSLSSGGLDGQYF
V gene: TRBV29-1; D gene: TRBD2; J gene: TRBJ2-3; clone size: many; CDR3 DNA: TGCAGCGTTATGCTAGCGGGGGAGGAAGATACGCAGTATTTT; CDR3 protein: CSVMLAGEEDTQYF
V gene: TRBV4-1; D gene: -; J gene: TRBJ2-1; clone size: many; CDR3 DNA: TGCGCCAGCAGCCAAGATACCCTGGAGCAGTTCTTC; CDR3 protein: CASSQDTLEQFF
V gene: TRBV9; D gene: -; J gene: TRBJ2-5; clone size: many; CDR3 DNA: TGTGCCAGCAGCACCGGGACTTCCCATCTAGGGGAGACCCAGTACTTC; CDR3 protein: CASSTGTSHLGETQYF
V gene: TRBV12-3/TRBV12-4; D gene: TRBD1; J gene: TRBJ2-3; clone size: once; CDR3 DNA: TGTGCCAGCAGGCGGACAGGGTGCACAGATACGCAGTATTTT; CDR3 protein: CASRRTGCTDTQYF